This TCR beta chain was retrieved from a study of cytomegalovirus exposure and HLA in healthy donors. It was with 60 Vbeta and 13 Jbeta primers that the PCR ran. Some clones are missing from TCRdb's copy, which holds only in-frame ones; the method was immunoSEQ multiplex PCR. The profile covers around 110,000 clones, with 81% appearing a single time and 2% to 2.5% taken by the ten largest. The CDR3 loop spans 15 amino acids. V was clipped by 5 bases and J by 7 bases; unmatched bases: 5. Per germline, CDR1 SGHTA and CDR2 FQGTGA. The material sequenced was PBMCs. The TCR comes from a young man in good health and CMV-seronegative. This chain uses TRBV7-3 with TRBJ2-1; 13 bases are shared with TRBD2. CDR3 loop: CASSPGLAGVNEQFF. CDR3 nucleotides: TGTGCCAGCAGCCCCGGACTAGCGGGGGTAAATGAGCAGTTCTTC.